This is a list of T cell receptor beta chains from one sample in a study of blood T cell repertoires in COVID-19. The data were produced by immunoSEQ multiplex PCR, yet TCRdb's version contains in-frame clones alone and is incomplete. The sample records some 290,000 clones, nearly 90% being singletons. The sequenced sample was PBMCs or T cells enriched from blood (not recorded which). The receptors stem from a woman in her thirties who had recovered from COVID-19. CDR3s include the opening cysteine and the closing phenylalanine or tryptophan. The D gene is left open where the match is weak. Clone size is not always given. Where it is, it says once, few, many or a class for expanded clones.

v_call	d_call	clone_size	j_call	cdr3_nt	cdr3_aa
TRBV28	TRBD1	.	TRBJ1-2	TGTGCCAGCAGTTCGTTAGGGACAGGGGCGCGAGGCTACACCTTC	CASSSLGTGARGYTF
TRBV2	.	.	TRBJ1-4	TGTGCCAGCAGTGAACAGTCAACTAATGAAAAACTGTTTTTT	CASSEQSTNEKLFF
TRBV11-2	.	.	TRBJ1-3	TGTGCCAGCAGCTTAGATGCAGGGGCAAGCTCTGGAAACACCATATATTTT	CASSLDAGASSGNTIYF
TRBV6-2/TRBV6-3	.	.	TRBJ2-1	TGTGCCAGCAGTTACCCAAGCACAGGGCTATACGAGCAGTTCTTC	CASSYPSTGLYEQFF
TRBV13	.	.	TRBJ2-6	TGTGCCAGCAGCTTAGTTCCAGTCACCGTGCTGAACTCTGGGGCCAACGTCCTGACTTTC	CASSLVPVTVLNSGANVLTF
TRBV28	.	few	TRBJ1-2	TGTGCCAGCAGTTTCACTGCAGGGGCCGGCGGAGGCTACACCTTC	CASSFTAGAGGGYTF
TRBV28	TRBD1	once	TRBJ2-3	TGTGCCAGCGGACAGGTACAAACTTTTAATACGCAGTATTTT	CASGQVQTFNTQYF
TRBV6-5	.	.	TRBJ1-1	TGTGCCAGCAGTTACTCGGGCCAGGGGGAAGCTTTCTTT	CASSYSGQGEAFF
TRBV4-1	TRBD1	.	TRBJ2-7	TGCGCCAGCAGCCAAGTTGGGCAGGGGGTATACGAGCAGTACTTC	CASSQVGQGVYEQYF
TRBV9	.	few	TRBJ2-1	TGTGCCAGCAGCGTATCCCTAGGACTGTTGGGGTCGAATGAGCAGTTCTTC	CASSVSLGLLGSNEQFF
TRBV10-3	.	.	TRBJ2-7	TGTGCCACCTCGACACCACCTACCTACGAGCAGTACTTC	CATSTPPTYEQYF
TRBV11-3	TRBD1	.	TRBJ1-6	TGTGCCAGCAGCTTAGCTCGACAGGGGGCCAGTAGTAGTTCACCCCTCCACTTT	CASSLARQGASSSSPLHF
TRBV7-8	TRBD1	few	TRBJ1-2	TGTGCCAGCAGCATTACACAGGGGTTCGATGGCTACACCTTC	CASSITQGFDGYTF
TRBV29-1	TRBD1	.	TRBJ2-5	TGCAGCGTTGGACAGGGGGGCGAGACCCAGTACTTC	CSVGQGGETQYF
TRBV11-2	.	.	TRBJ2-2	TGTGCCAGCAGCTTAGGGACACCTAACACCGGGGAGCTGTTTTTT	CASSLGTPNTGELFF
TRBV6-5	.	.	TRBJ1-1	TGTGCCAGCACCGAAGGGGGGGTCGACACTGAAGCTTTCTTT	CASTEGGVDTEAFF
TRBV6-2/TRBV6-3	.	.	TRBJ1-1	TGTGCCAGCAGCCCCAGGTCGCCAGGGACTGAAGCTTTCTTT	CASSPRSPGTEAFF
TRBV7-7	.	.	TRBJ2-5	TGTGCTAGCAGCCCTCGAAGGGGAAACAGGGTTCCGGAGACCCAGTACTTC	CASSPRRGNRVPETQYF
TRBV6-5	.	.	TRBJ1-1	TGTGCCAGCAGTTACTCGGAAGGGGCATTGAACACTGAAGCTTTCTTT	CASSYSEGALNTEAFF
TRBV18	TRBD1	.	TRBJ2-7	TGTGCCAGCTCACCAGAGCAGGGGGCGTCGGGAGAGCAGTACTTC	CASSPEQGASGEQYF
TRBV19	TRBD2	.	TRBJ2-1	TGTGCCAGTAGCCCTTACGGGACTATCTACAATGAGCAGTTCTTC	CASSPYGTIYNEQFF
TRBV2	TRBD2	.	TRBJ2-3	TGTGCCAGCAGTGGTAGACTAGCGGGAGGCACAGATACGCAGTATTTT	CASSGRLAGGTDTQYF
TRBV25-1	TRBD1	.	TRBJ1-1	TGTGCCAGCAGAGGACAGGCGAACACTGAAGCTTTCTTT	CASRGQANTEAFF
TRBV6-5	TRBD1	.	TRBJ1-5	TGTGCCAGCAGTCCGACAGGGGGCAATCAGCCCCAGCATTTT	CASSPTGGNQPQHF
TRBV15	.	once	TRBJ1-1	TGTGCCACCAGCACGACGACAGGCCTGAACACTGAAGCTTTCTTT	CATSTTTGLNTEAFF
TRBV7-8	.	.	TRBJ1-2	TGTGCCAGCAGCCCCCGCGGGGAGTATAACTATGGCTACACCTTC	CASSPRGEYNYGYTF
TRBV5-1	.	.	TRBJ2-3	TGCGCCAGCAGCTCAACCGGGGGGCCAGATACGCAGTATTTT	CASSSTGGPDTQYF
TRBV28	.	.	TRBJ1-2	TGTGCCAGCAGTGCGGGGGAAGCTAACTATGGCTACACCTTC	CASSAGEANYGYTF
TRBV27	.	.	TRBJ2-1	TGTGCCAGCCATCCCCGTAGCCACAATGAGCAGTTCTTC	CASHPRSHNEQFF
TRBV7-2	TRBD2	few	TRBJ2-7	TGTGCCAGCAGCTCACGACTAGCGGGATTCGTGGGCGAGCAGTACTTC	CASSSRLAGFVGEQYF
TRBV5-4	.	.	TRBJ2-1	TGTGCCAGCACCTCCGTAGGGGCCCCCTACAATGAGCAGTTCTTC	CASTSVGAPYNEQFF
TRBV2	.	.	TRBJ1-6	TGTGCCAGCGGCCTACAGGGTGGCGGTTCACCCCTCCACTTT	CASGLQGGGSPLHF
TRBV19	.	.	TRBJ2-7	TGTGCCAGTAGTGCGGGGTTGCTGTACGAGCAGTACTTC	CASSAGLLYEQYF
TRBV28	.	.	TRBJ1-2	TGTGCCAGCAGTCGAAGCACCCAAGTATATGGCTACACCTTC	CASSRSTQVYGYTF
TRBV6-2/TRBV6-3	TRBD1	.	TRBJ1-5	TGTGCCAGCAGTTACGGGACAGGGGTGAGATTCAGCAATCAGCCCCAGCATTTT	CASSYGTGVRFSNQPQHF
TRBV7-8	TRBD1	few	TRBJ1-1	TGTGCCAGCATCGGGACAGCTTACACTGAAGCTTTCTTT	CASIGTAYTEAFF
TRBV18	.	.	TRBJ2-1	TGTGCCAGCTCACCCGGGGAAGGGAATGAGCAGTTCTTC	CASSPGEGNEQFF
TRBV28	TRBD1	.	TRBJ2-5	TGTGCCAGCAGTCCTTACAGGGGTGTGAGAGAGACCCAGTACTTC	CASSPYRGVRETQYF
TRBV27	TRBD1	.	TRBJ1-2	TGTGCCAGCAGAACCGGAGGGGGCGTTGACTACTATGGCTACACCTTC	CASRTGGGVDYYGYTF
TRBV5-1	TRBD1	.	TRBJ1-3	TGCGCCAGCAGCCTAATGACAGGGACTGGAAACACCATATATTTT	CASSLMTGTGNTIYF
TRBV5-1	TRBD2	.	TRBJ2-1	TGCGCCAGCAGCCCTCGACCCGGGAGGACCCTCTACAATGAGCAGTTCTTC	CASSPRPGRTLYNEQFF